These T cell receptor beta chains were read from a single sample in a study of cytomegalovirus exposure and HLA in healthy donors. The table came from immunoSEQ multiplex PCR; TCRdb's copy has only in-frame clones and leaves some out. Of more than 120,000 clones in the sample, approximately 80% were seen once. The sample taken for sequencing was PBMCs. The receptors here all came from a woman aged 40 to 50 in good health and CMV-seropositive. CDR3s include the opening cysteine and the closing phenylalanine or tryptophan.

v_call	j_call	cdr3_aa
TRBV19	TRBJ2-1	CASSIGSSGGGEQFF
TRBV19	TRBJ2-7	CASSTETGENEQYF
TRBV19	TRBJ1-2	CASSRLDSPPGGYTF
TRBV11-3	TRBJ2-3	CASREGTDTQYF
TRBV5-1	TRBJ2-6	CASRRTGSDLTF
TRBV5-6	TRBJ2-2	CASSSSGWELFF
TRBV2	TRBJ1-4	CASSSLLQGGEKLFF
TRBV7-8	TRBJ1-4	CASSLIYYEKLFF
TRBV5-1	TRBJ1-4	CASSLQGQDNEKLFF
TRBV6-5	TRBJ1-5	CASSYSAGKGQPQHF
TRBV5-1	TRBJ2-5	CASSPRTSGSWETQYF
TRBV6-4	TRBJ2-1	CASSAGSGSFSEQFF
TRBV2	TRBJ2-1	CASSGGLAGYNEQFF
TRBV10-3	TRBJ1-2	CAISINGQKNYGYTF
TRBV28	TRBJ1-1	CASSLQGENTEAFF
TRBV19	TRBJ2-1	CASSIGLAGGPTVQFF
TRBV2	TRBJ2-1	CASSESLLFFEQFF
TRBV11-2	TRBJ2-2	CASSRYGQVNTGELFF
TRBV9	TRBJ2-1	CASSPKGGTTDEQFF
TRBV6-5	TRBJ1-4	CASSRQGKHEKLFF
TRBV7-8	TRBJ2-2	CASSLMGSLVGELFF
TRBV19	TRBJ1-1	CASSSGTFMNTEAFF
TRBV28	TRBJ2-2	CASSLAGDTGELFF
TRBV11-2	TRBJ2-1	CASRRASAPYNEQFF
TRBV5-8	TRBJ1-5	CASSSQTGTDSNQPQHF
TRBV28	TRBJ2-3	CASKTGGAFQTDTQYF
TRBV7-2	TRBJ2-1	CASSRGTSVYNEQFF
TRBV5-6	.	CASSLVLGEQYF
TRBV28	TRBJ1-2	CASSFSRYGYTF
TRBV5-1	TRBJ2-1	CASSPGGRSVDEQFF
TRBV9	TRBJ2-3	CASSVRGGTSTDTQYF
TRBV29-1	TRBJ2-5	CSVERTGGLETQYF
TRBV5-4	TRBJ1-1	CASSDIPELRDTEAFF
TRBV10-3	TRBJ2-7	CAISPGGNYEQYF
TRBV9	TRBJ2-1	CASTQLAGGLSYNEQFF
TRBV4-1	TRBJ2-2	CASSQGQLAAGELFF
TRBV5-1	TRBJ2-7	CASSLAQTYEQYF
TRBV4-1	TRBJ2-3	CASSQGPGADTQYF
TRBV7-9	TRBJ2-2	CSSSLDSPNTGELFF
TRBV5-6	TRBJ2-1	CASSFGRVDEQFF
TRBV18	TRBJ2-2	CASSPLAGEVTGELFF
TRBV10-2	TRBJ2-3	CASSDSSGRADTQYF
TRBV5-6	TRBJ2-2	CASGTGGMVTGELFF
TRBV7-8	TRBJ2-3	CASSPRTSGGTDTQYF
TRBV2	TRBJ2-2	CASSERGLANTGELFF
TRBV30	TRBJ2-1	CAWSIAGGYNEQFF
TRBV30	TRBJ2-3	CAWTGGGPGTQYF
TRBV28	.	CASRLRLLYEQYF
TRBV29-1	TRBJ2-7	CSVEDGLAGDGQYF